These 14 T cell receptor beta chains were all obtained from the same sample, sequenced in a study of neurological immune-mediated disorders (dated by TCRdb to between 2019 and 2020). The library was built by means of 5' RACE. The sequencer listed for this sample is Illumina HiSeq 2500. Using fastp trimming at Q25 and MiXCR clonotype assembly, TCRdb reanalyzed the public sequencing data and kept in-frame beta chains. When rows share a CDR3 protein, they turn into one entry using the most common DNA and genes. The sample yields tens of thousands of distinct CDR3 sequences; around 4.5% were counted once. 5.7% of the sample goes to the ten largest clones. Material for sequencing was PBMCs. These receptors were obtained from a woman aged 55-70 years with multiple sclerosis.

Worth noting for this clonotype: An end of the junction does not agree with germline; a read error may underlie this. This chain uses TRBV3-1 with TRBJ1-1, with no clear D. The germline CDR1 and CDR2 sequences are LGHDT and YNNKEL (reference sequence). This CDR3 is 14 amino acids long. The CDR3 sequence is CASSPGIVGTEAFF. In DNA form, the CDR3 reads TGTGCCAGTAGCCCCGGGATTGTGGGCACTGAAGCTTTCTTT.

Many counts were recorded for this clonotype. The chain carries TRBV4-1 and TRBJ1-2; D may be TRBD1 (5 bases). Germline-derived CDR1 and CDR2 are MGHRA and YSYEKL. The CDR3 covers 16 residues. V lost 2 bases, J lost 5 bases, and 18 bases lay in between. For the CDR3, the DNA is TGCGCCAGCAGCCAACCTTCCGCAGGGAGGGGATATGGCTACACCTTC. Translated: CASSQPSAGRGYGYTF.

This clonotype was counted between two and nine times. V usage is TRBV3-1 and J usage is TRBJ2-3; tentative D call: TRBD2 (6 bases). The length of the CDR3 is 15 residues. Trimming pared 1 base from V and 7 bases from J, leaving 15 bases between. Germline-derived CDR1 and CDR2 are LGHDT and YNNKEL (reference sequence). CDR3 nucleotide sequence: TGTGCCAGCAGCCAAGCCGGGAGACCGGGATATACGCAGTATTTT. Translating gives CASSQAGRPGYTQYF.

This clonotype was detected many times. The DNA for the CDR3 is TGTGCCAGCAGCTCTAATCAGGGGAAGGGAGAGACCCAGTACTTC. Amino acid sequence: CASSSNQGKGETQYF. This sequence joins TRBV11-2 and TRBJ2-5; a weak D match, TRBD1 (6 bases). Trimming took off 4 bases at V and 4 bases at J, with 16 bases between the two ends. The germline gives CDR1 SGHAT, CDR2 FQNNGV. The CDR3 loop spans 15 amino acids.

The table lists this clonotype with many counts. The V and J genes are TRBV4-2 and TRBJ1-4; possible D gene TRBD1, 6 bases. Trimming cost V 5 bases and J 7 bases, with 20 bases left between them. This CDR3 region has 16 residues. Germline CDR1 and CDR2: LGHNA and YNFKEQ. The CDR3 sequence is CASSEPGGAGIEKLFF. The DNA of the CDR3 is TGTGCCAGCAGCGAACCGGGGGGGGCAGGGATTGAAAAACTGTTTTTT.

The genes are TRBV19 and TRBJ1-1; TRBD1 might be the D (6 bases). V was shortened by 4 bases and J by 4 bases, with 10 bases between the two germline ends. The CDR3 extends over 13 amino acids. Per the germline V gene, CDR1 is LNHDA and CDR2 is SQIVND (reference sequence). The CDR3, as DNA: TGTGCCAGTAGTAATCTGGGGGCCACTGAAGCTTTCTTT. Its protein is CASSNLGATEAFF.

The table lists this clonotype with many counts. The gene calls are TRBV20-1 and TRBJ2-1, with 7 bases fitting TRBD2. CDR3 length equals 14 residues. Trimming removed 4 bases from V and 5 bases from J; junction bases left unmatched: 8. Looked up from germline, CDR1 is DFQATT and CDR2 is SNEGSKA (reference sequence). This CDR3 is CSAKGWGGNNEQFF. CDR3 in DNA: TGCAGTGCTAAAGGGTGGGGGGGAAACAATGAGCAGTTCTTC.

The sample holds many counts of this clonotype. The rearrangement links TRBV4-1 to TRBJ2-3, with TRBD1 matching 8 bases. V was clipped by 2 bases and J by 2 bases; unmatched bases: 9. Germline CDR1 and CDR2: MGHRA and YSYEKL. The CDR3 is made up of 17 amino acids. Here the CDR3 DNA reads TGCGCCAGCAGCCAATCCCCGCGGGGACAGGCCACAGATACGCAGTATTTT. The encoded protein is CASSQSPRGQATDTQYF.

In its sample, this clonotype was seen many times. The genes are TRBV24-1 and TRBJ2-7; 8 bases match TRBD1. The germline V gene has CDR1 KGHDR and CDR2 SFDVKD. The trim removed 9 bases at V and 7 bases at J, leaving 7 bases unmatched. This CDR3 contains 12 residues. The CDR3 nucleotides are TGTGCCACCGGGACCGGGACAGGAGAGCAGTACTTC. Protein sequence: CATGTGTGEQYF.

In its sample, this clonotype was seen many times. This sequence joins TRBV5-1 and TRBJ1-1, with 7 nucleotides matching TRBD1. Trimming took 8 bases from V and 5 from J; bases not matched to a gene: 15. The CDR3 spans 15 residues. Looked up from germline, CDR1 is SGHRS and CDR2 is YFSETQ. The CDR3 loop reads CASRVGGSEATEAFF. CDR3 sequence (DNA): TGCGCCAGTCGGGTAGGGGGCTCAGAGGCAACTGAAGCTTTCTTT.

There are many counts of this clonotype. V usage is TRBV5-1 and J usage is TRBJ1-6; a possible D gene is TRBD1 (6 bases). V lost 1 base and J lost 9, with 17 bases in between. The V gene's germline CDR1 is SGHRS and CDR2 YFSETQ. The CDR3 spans 16 residues. The chain's CDR3 is CASSLMGVGQSSPLHF. The CDR3 nucleotides read TGCGCCAGCAGCTTGATGGGGGTGGGACAAAGTTCACCCCTCCACTTT.

In this sample, this clonotype turned up many times. This sequence joins TRBV7-2 and TRBJ1-2, with unresolved D. V shed 5 bases and J shed 3 bases, with 7 bases lying between them. The CDR3 length is 12 residues. Germline CDR1 is SGHTA and CDR2 is FQGNSA. This CDR3 reads CASSPRDYGYTF. Written as DNA, the CDR3 is TGTGCCAGCAGCCCCCGGGACTATGGCTACACCTTC.

This clonotype was recorded many times. This chain connects TRBV28 to TRBJ2-7, with D maybe TRBD1 (5 bases). CDR1 and CDR2 from the germline V gene are MDHEN and SYDVKM. The CDR3 covers 13 residues. V was cut by 5 bases and J by 2 bases, with 10 bases left in between. CDR3 amino acids: CASSQTAPYEQYF. CDR3 DNA sequence: TGTGCCAGCAGTCAGACAGCCCCCTACGAGCAGTACTTC.

On this clonotype itself: This clone may be a read error of a much larger clone one base away. The chain links TRBV3-1 to TRBJ1-2; D not certain. Looked up from germline, CDR1 is LGHDT and CDR2 is YNNKEL (reference sequence). The CDR3 sequence is 13 residues long. CDR3 in DNA: TGTGCCAGCGGCCAACAAGCGGAAACTGGCTACACCTTC. Residues: CASGQQAETGYTF.